This is a list of T cell receptor beta chains from one sample in a study of blood T cell repertoires in COVID-19. This table comes from immunoSEQ multiplex PCR, and its TCRdb copy is limited to in-frame clones, with some not included. The table has approximately 170,000 clones, 65% to 85% seen once. Sequencing was performed on peripheral blood. The receptors stem from a man in his 70s with active or convalescent COVID-19. The CDR3 runs from the conserved cysteine through the conserved F or W. A D gene is named only where the DNA matches it firmly. A clone size is listed for some rows: how often the clone was seen (once, few, many), or a class if it is expanded.

v_call: TRBV5-4; d_call: TRBD1; j_call: TRBJ1-6; clone_size: .; cdr3_nt: TGTGCCAGCAGCATGGGACAGCCTCAAGATAATTCACCCCTCCACTTT; cdr3_aa: CASSMGQPQDNSPLHF
v_call: TRBV6-6; d_call: TRBD1; j_call: TRBJ1-1; clone_size: .; cdr3_nt: TGTGCCAGCAGCTACGTAAGGACAGGAGAAGCTTTCTTT; cdr3_aa: CASSYVRTGEAFF
v_call: TRBV5-1; d_call: TRBD1; j_call: TRBJ1-2; clone_size: .; cdr3_nt: TGCGCCAGCAGCTTGGAAGTAGGGGGCGATGGCTACACCTTC; cdr3_aa: CASSLEVGGDGYTF
v_call: TRBV7-7; d_call: TRBD2; j_call: TRBJ2-1; clone_size: .; cdr3_nt: TGTGCTAGCAGCAAGGGACTAGCGGATACCTACAATGAGCAGTTCTTC; cdr3_aa: CASSKGLADTYNEQFF
v_call: TRBV15; d_call: TRBD2; j_call: TRBJ2-1; clone_size: .; cdr3_nt: TGTGCCACCAGCAGAGGGACTAGCGGCTACAATGAGCAGTTCTTC; cdr3_aa: CATSRGTSGYNEQFF
v_call: TRBV18; d_call: .; j_call: TRBJ2-7; clone_size: once; cdr3_nt: TGTGCCAGCTCAAACGAGGGGGGGATAGTGCTCGAGCAGTACTTC; cdr3_aa: CASSNEGGIVLEQYF
v_call: TRBV18; d_call: .; j_call: TRBJ1-1; clone_size: .; cdr3_nt: TGTGCCAGCTCGCCTTTGAGAGGCAACACTGAAGCTTTCTTT; cdr3_aa: CASSPLRGNTEAFF
v_call: TRBV7-2; d_call: .; j_call: TRBJ1-5; clone_size: few; cdr3_nt: TGTGCCAGCAGCTTAGGGCCAGGGCGACAGCCCCAGCATTTT; cdr3_aa: CASSLGPGRQPQHF
v_call: TRBV5-1; d_call: TRBD2; j_call: TRBJ2-7; clone_size: once; cdr3_nt: TGCGCCAGCAGCCACCTACTAGCGGAGTCCTACGAGCAGTACTTC; cdr3_aa: CASSHLLAESYEQYF
v_call: TRBV6-2/TRBV6-3; d_call: .; j_call: TRBJ1-1; clone_size: .; cdr3_nt: TGTGCCAGCAGTTGGCAGGGTGTGAACACTGAAGCTTTCTTT; cdr3_aa: CASSWQGVNTEAFF
v_call: TRBV7-9; d_call: .; j_call: TRBJ2-1; clone_size: .; cdr3_nt: TGTGCCAGCAGCTTAGTGGCCCGCGGGGAGCAGTTCTTC; cdr3_aa: CASSLVARGEQFF
v_call: TRBV6-5; d_call: .; j_call: TRBJ2-7; clone_size: .; cdr3_nt: TGTGCCAGCAGTTCCTATGCCTACGAGCAGTACTTC; cdr3_aa: CASSSYAYEQYF
v_call: TRBV6-6; d_call: TRBD1; j_call: TRBJ1-1; clone_size: .; cdr3_nt: TGTGCCAGCAGCAAGACAGGGTGGGTTGAAGCTTTCTTT; cdr3_aa: CASSKTGWVEAFF
v_call: TRBV5-1; d_call: .; j_call: TRBJ2-2; clone_size: .; cdr3_nt: TGCGCCAGCAGTCCAAAACCGGTCGGCACCGGGGAGCTGTTTTTT; cdr3_aa: CASSPKPVGTGELFF
v_call: TRBV28; d_call: TRBD1; j_call: TRBJ1-5; clone_size: .; cdr3_nt: TGTGCCAGCAGTTCCGGACAGGGCGGCAATCAGCCCCAGCATTTT; cdr3_aa: CASSSGQGGNQPQHF
v_call: TRBV9; d_call: TRBD2; j_call: TRBJ2-2; clone_size: .; cdr3_nt: TGTGCCAGCAGCGACAACCGCCCTGGACTAGCGGGGTACGGGGAGCTGTTTTTT; cdr3_aa: CASSDNRPGLAGYGELFF
v_call: TRBV3-1/TRBV3-2; d_call: TRBD2; j_call: TRBJ2-5; clone_size: .; cdr3_nt: TGTGCCAGCAGCCCCAGCGGGGTGTGGGAGACCCAGTACTTC; cdr3_aa: CASSPSGVWETQYF
v_call: TRBV13; d_call: .; j_call: TRBJ2-5; clone_size: .; cdr3_nt: TGTGCCAGCAGCTTACCGGGGGTCGAGACCCAGTACTTC; cdr3_aa: CASSLPGVETQYF
v_call: TRBV18; d_call: TRBD1; j_call: TRBJ2-7; clone_size: .; cdr3_nt: TGTGCCAGCTCACCCCGGATCCGCAGGGGACAGGGGGGGTACGAGCAGTACTTC; cdr3_aa: CASSPRIRRGQGGYEQYF
v_call: TRBV6-2/TRBV6-3; d_call: TRBD1; j_call: TRBJ1-2; clone_size: .; cdr3_nt: TGTGCCAGCAGTCCGCGGACAGGGGGCGCCTGGGGCTACACCTTC; cdr3_aa: CASSPRTGGAWGYTF
v_call: TRBV2; d_call: .; j_call: TRBJ2-1; clone_size: .; cdr3_nt: TGTGCCAGCAGTCCCGTAAGACTCACCCTCAATGAGCAGTTCTTC; cdr3_aa: CASSPVRLTLNEQFF
v_call: TRBV14; d_call: TRBD1; j_call: TRBJ1-2; clone_size: few; cdr3_nt: TGTGCCAGCAGCCGCCTCCGGGACAGGGAAATCTATGGCTACACCTTC; cdr3_aa: CASSRLRDREIYGYTF
v_call: TRBV4-3; d_call: .; j_call: TRBJ1-5; clone_size: .; cdr3_nt: TGCGCCAGCAGCCTCTCTGGGGGCTACAATCAGCCCCAGCATTTT; cdr3_aa: CASSLSGGYNQPQHF
v_call: TRBV15; d_call: TRBD2; j_call: TRBJ2-3; clone_size: .; cdr3_nt: TGTGCCACCAGCAGAGGGACTAGCGGGGGGGCCGATACGCAGTATTTT; cdr3_aa: CATSRGTSGGADTQYF
v_call: TRBV7-9; d_call: .; j_call: TRBJ2-7; clone_size: few; cdr3_nt: TGTGCCAGCAGCTCTCAGGCCTACGAGCAGTACTTC; cdr3_aa: CASSSQAYEQYF
v_call: TRBV28; d_call: .; j_call: TRBJ2-7; clone_size: .; cdr3_nt: TGTGCCAGCAGAAGCGGGGACATCCACTACGAGCAGTACTTC; cdr3_aa: CASRSGDIHYEQYF
v_call: TRBV15; d_call: TRBD1; j_call: TRBJ2-2; clone_size: .; cdr3_nt: TGTGCCACCAGCAGAGGACCGGGACAGGGGTACACCGGGGAGCTGTTTTTT; cdr3_aa: CATSRGPGQGYTGELFF
v_call: TRBV4-3; d_call: TRBD2; j_call: TRBJ2-1; clone_size: .; cdr3_nt: TGCGCCAGCAGCCAAGGGACTAGCGGGTTCTCCTACAATGAGCAGTTCTTC; cdr3_aa: CASSQGTSGFSYNEQFF
v_call: TRBV19; d_call: TRBD1; j_call: TRBJ2-1; clone_size: .; cdr3_nt: TGTGCCAGTAGTATAGCGGGACAGAGCAATGAGCAGTTCTTC; cdr3_aa: CASSIAGQSNEQFF
v_call: TRBV9; d_call: TRBD2; j_call: TRBJ2-2; clone_size: .; cdr3_nt: TGTGCCAGCAGCGTAGTTAGCGGGGCGAACACCGGGGAGCTGTTTTTT; cdr3_aa: CASSVVSGANTGELFF
v_call: TRBV7-9; d_call: .; j_call: TRBJ1-2; clone_size: .; cdr3_nt: TGTGCCAGCAGCTTATCTCCTGAGATTAACTATGGCTACACCTTC; cdr3_aa: CASSLSPEINYGYTF
v_call: TRBV3-1/TRBV3-2; d_call: TRBD1; j_call: TRBJ2-7; clone_size: .; cdr3_nt: TGTGCCAGCAGCCAAGGGGACAGGGTGGAGTATTCGGGCGAGCAGTACTTC; cdr3_aa: CASSQGDRVEYSGEQYF
v_call: TRBV3-1/TRBV3-2; d_call: TRBD2; j_call: TRBJ2-3; clone_size: .; cdr3_nt: TGTGCCAGCAGCCAAGGGTTGGGACTAGCGGAGGGAGCGGATACGCAGTATTTT; cdr3_aa: CASSQGLGLAEGADTQYF
v_call: TRBV4-3; d_call: .; j_call: TRBJ2-3; clone_size: .; cdr3_nt: TGCGCCAGCAGCCGCGGGACCACCACAGATACGCAGTATTTT; cdr3_aa: CASSRGTTTDTQYF
v_call: TRBV10-3; d_call: .; j_call: TRBJ2-7; clone_size: .; cdr3_nt: TGTGCCATCAGTGAGTCTGTGTCAAAGAGCTCCTACGAGCAGTACTTC; cdr3_aa: CAISESVSKSSYEQYF
v_call: TRBV19; d_call: .; j_call: TRBJ2-7; clone_size: .; cdr3_nt: TGTGCCAGTAGTATCGGTAGCAGAGGCTACGAGCAGTACTTC; cdr3_aa: CASSIGSRGYEQYF
v_call: TRBV7-2; d_call: .; j_call: TRBJ2-1; clone_size: .; cdr3_nt: TGTGCCAGCAGCTTAGGATACGGCTCCTACAATGAGCAGTTCTTC; cdr3_aa: CASSLGYGSYNEQFF
v_call: TRBV7-3; d_call: TRBD2; j_call: TRBJ2-1; clone_size: .; cdr3_nt: TGTGCCAGCAGCTCCTCGGGGGGTCAAAATGAGCAGTTCTTC; cdr3_aa: CASSSSGGQNEQFF
v_call: TRBV5-4; d_call: TRBD1; j_call: TRBJ1-6; clone_size: .; cdr3_nt: TGTGCCAGCAGCCTCCCGGACAGGCGAAATTCACCCCTCCACTTT; cdr3_aa: CASSLPDRRNSPLHF
v_call: TRBV2; d_call: .; j_call: TRBJ1-1; clone_size: .; cdr3_nt: TGTGCCAGCAGTGAAATCTTTATGAACACTGAAGCTTTCTTT; cdr3_aa: CASSEIFMNTEAFF
v_call: TRBV27; d_call: .; j_call: TRBJ2-3; clone_size: .; cdr3_nt: TGTGCCAGCACCCCCGTCTTAGGGATCGGGGCAGATACGCAGTATTTT; cdr3_aa: CASTPVLGIGADTQYF
v_call: TRBV7-2; d_call: .; j_call: TRBJ2-7; clone_size: few; cdr3_nt: TGTGCCAGCAGCTTAGTTCGAGGGGAGCAGTACTTC; cdr3_aa: CASSLVRGEQYF
v_call: TRBV7-8; d_call: TRBD2; j_call: TRBJ2-1; clone_size: .; cdr3_nt: TGTGCCAGCAGCTCTAGCGGGACTAACTACAATGAGCAGTTCTTC; cdr3_aa: CASSSSGTNYNEQFF
v_call: TRBV18; d_call: TRBD1; j_call: TRBJ2-5; clone_size: .; cdr3_nt: TGTGCCAGCTCACCCATGGGACAGGGCCCAGAGACCCAGTACTTC; cdr3_aa: CASSPMGQGPETQYF
v_call: TRBV9; d_call: TRBD1; j_call: TRBJ1-2; clone_size: .; cdr3_nt: TGTGCCAGCAGCGTACAGGGGGCGCTCGGCTACACCTTC; cdr3_aa: CASSVQGALGYTF
v_call: TRBV7-9; d_call: TRBD2; j_call: TRBJ2-2; clone_size: .; cdr3_nt: TGTGCCAGCAGCCGGCCGCGAGCGGGATACACCGGGGAGCTGTTTTTT; cdr3_aa: CASSRPRAGYTGELFF
v_call: TRBV2; d_call: .; j_call: TRBJ2-7; clone_size: few; cdr3_nt: TGTGCCAGCAGACGACATGTTGGGACACCTCCCCGCTCCTACGAGCAGTACTTC; cdr3_aa: CASRRHVGTPPRSYEQYF
v_call: TRBV20-1; d_call: .; j_call: TRBJ2-3; clone_size: .; cdr3_nt: TGCAGCAGCTTAGGGGTAGATACGCAGTATTTT; cdr3_aa: CSSLGVDTQYF
v_call: TRBV7-2; d_call: .; j_call: TRBJ1-4; clone_size: .; cdr3_nt: TGTGCCAGCAGCTTAGGAGGAGTTCAGGAAAAACTGTTTTTT; cdr3_aa: CASSLGGVQEKLFF
v_call: TRBV28; d_call: TRBD2; j_call: TRBJ2-2; clone_size: .; cdr3_nt: TGTGCCAGCAGTTTCCTTAGCGGGAGGAACACCGGGGAGCTGTTTTTT; cdr3_aa: CASSFLSGRNTGELFF
v_call: TRBV6-2/TRBV6-3; d_call: TRBD2; j_call: TRBJ2-5; clone_size: .; cdr3_nt: TGTGCCAGCAGTAGCGTCGGACTAGCGGGTGAGACCCAGTACTTC; cdr3_aa: CASSSVGLAGETQYF
v_call: TRBV6-1; d_call: TRBD1; j_call: TRBJ1-5; clone_size: .; cdr3_nt: TGTGCCAGCAGTGCCGCCGGGACAGGCCTCCGTTATAGCAATCAGCCCCAGCATTTT; cdr3_aa: CASSAAGTGLRYSNQPQHF
v_call: TRBV25-1; d_call: .; j_call: TRBJ1-6; clone_size: .; cdr3_nt: TGTGCCAGCAGTGAGCCAGGGGAATATAATTCACCCCTCCACTTT; cdr3_aa: CASSEPGEYNSPLHF
v_call: TRBV25-1; d_call: TRBD1; j_call: TRBJ1-4; clone_size: .; cdr3_nt: TGTGCCAGCAGTTTACAGGGGTTCAATGAAAAACTGTTTTTT; cdr3_aa: CASSLQGFNEKLFF